The subject of this entry is one TCR beta chain. Antigen unknown. The data were obtained in a study of chemoradiotherapy in HPV16-positive cancers. Study overall: Functional T-cell assays on a couple of HPV16-positive patients' cells defined candidate HPV-specific clones and common TCR motifs. Points from the study as a whole: During treatment, candidate HPV-specific clones and E7-related motifs expanded in tumor.

The CDR3 consists of 15 residues. Germline lookup yields CDR1 MGHDK and CDR2 SYGVNS. Trimming removed 8 bases from V and 0 bases from J, with 16 bases in between. Method: immunoSEQ multiplex PCR; TCRdb's copy keeps in-frame clones and lacks some. The data contain over 8,500 clones, 91% of them singletons. The V and J genes are TRBV25-1 and TRBJ1-1; D is perhaps TRBD1 (5 bases). The TCR sequence derives from a human donor with HPV-associated anogenital cancer. The sample was blood, taken from a patient who underwent chemoradiotherapy. CDR3 residues: CASGPRGSMNTEAFF. The CDR3 region has the DNA TGTGCCAGCGGCCCGCGGGGCAGCATGAACACTGAAGCTTTCTTT.